Shown below are 7 T cell receptor beta chains from a single sample sequenced in a study of shared clonotypes between healthy human individuals. Clones were read by immunoSEQ multiplex PCR, and TCRdb kept only the in-frame ones, dropping some. The table includes approximately 2,300,000 clones, 92% detected once. The sample was naive CD4+ T cells from PBMCs. The subset denotes: CD45RA+ positively selected. The receptor set was obtained from a man younger than 30 in good health. Some clones in this sample may be carry-over from other donors' samples.

J is TRBJ1-2 and V is TRBV7-9, with 7 bases aligning to TRBD1. Germline CDR1 is SEHNR and CDR2 is FQNEAQ (reference sequence). The junction had 7 bases not matched to a gene; V was cut back by 1 base and J by 8 bases. CDR3 length: 14 residues. The CDR3 sequence: CASSLGRGLWGYTF. The CDR3 DNA reads as TGTGCCAGCAGCTTAGGGAGGGGGCTGTGGGGCTACACCTTC.

The rearrangement links TRBV5-1 to TRBJ2-1; 11 positions match TRBD2. The J segment lost 3 bases and the V segment lost 3 bases, leaving 5 bases of the junction unmatched. This CDR3 contains 16 residues. Germline V CDR1 and CDR2: SGHRS, YFSETQ. The CDR3 coding sequence is TGCGCCAGCAGCTGGAGGGGGACTAGCGGCTACAATGAGCAGTTCTTC. Its protein product is CASSWRGTSGYNEQFF. The variable domain in full, completed from reference TRBV5-1 and TRBJ2-1, reads KAGVTQTPRYLIKTRGQQVTLSCSPISGHRSVSWYQQTPGQGLQFLFEYFSETQRNKGNFPGRFSGRQFSNSRSEMNVSTLELGDSALYLCASSWRGTSGYNEQFFGPGTRLTVL.

The chain employs TRBV28 and TRBJ2-7, with D possibly called TRBD1 or TRBD2 (5 bases each). CDR3 size: 13 residues. The germline V gene has CDR1 MDHEN and CDR2 SYDVKM. The ends were cut back, 6 bases at V and 2 bases at J, with 11 bases in the middle. CDR3 in amino acids: CASRPGPPYEQYF. The CDR3 DNA sequence: TGTGCCAGCAGACCGGGACCCCCCTACGAGCAGTACTTC. Based on the CDR3 plus reference TRBV28 and TRBJ2-7, the full variable domain is DVKVTQSSRYLVKRTGEKVFLECVQDMDHENMFWYRQDPGLGLRLIYFSYDVKMKEKGDIPEGYSVSREKKERFSLILESASTNQTSMYLCASRPGPPYEQYFGPGTRLTVT.

This rearrangement joins TRBV9 to TRBJ1-2; D is uncertain. Germline CDR1 SGDLS, CDR2 YYNGEE. V was clipped by 0 bases and J by 3 bases, with 18 bases between them. This CDR3 region has 17 residues. CDR3 nucleotides: TGTGCCAGCAGCGTAGTGTCGGGGAGGGTGCCTTACTATGGCTACACCTTC. Amino acids: CASSVVSGRVPYYGYTF.

V usage is TRBV2 and J usage is TRBJ2-3, with D hard to call. Germline V gives CDR1 SNHLY, CDR2 FYNNEI. Trimming shortened V by 5 bases and J by 4 bases, and 10 bases separated the two germline ends. This CDR3 spans 13 amino acids. CDR3 DNA sequence: TGTGCCAGCAGTTTGTCGGGCCCAGATACGCAGTATTTT. This translates into CASSLSGPDTQYF.

The J gene is TRBJ2-1, the V gene TRBV30; 11 nucleotides align to TRBD2. The CDR3 spans 16 residues. V was pared by 0 bases and J by 3 bases, with 4 bases of the junction left unmatched. Looked up from germline, CDR1 is GTSNPN and CDR2 is SVGIG (reference sequence). CDR3 protein: CAWSVRGTSGYNEQFF. The CDR3 region has the DNA TGTGCCTGGAGTGTACGGGGGACTAGCGGCTACAATGAGCAGTTCTTC.

A note on this clone: In the same sample, other DNA sequences code for this CDR3. The rearrangement uses TRBV5-1 and TRBJ2-7, with 9 bases that match TRBD2. The germline V gene encodes CDR1 SGHRS and CDR2 YFSETQ. This CDR3 has 16 amino acids. V lost 0 bases, J lost 0 bases, and 4 bases stayed unmatched. The DNA of the CDR3 is TGCGCCAGCAGCTTGGCGTTAGCGGGGGTCTCCTACGAGCAGTACTTC. This encodes CASSLALAGVSYEQYF.